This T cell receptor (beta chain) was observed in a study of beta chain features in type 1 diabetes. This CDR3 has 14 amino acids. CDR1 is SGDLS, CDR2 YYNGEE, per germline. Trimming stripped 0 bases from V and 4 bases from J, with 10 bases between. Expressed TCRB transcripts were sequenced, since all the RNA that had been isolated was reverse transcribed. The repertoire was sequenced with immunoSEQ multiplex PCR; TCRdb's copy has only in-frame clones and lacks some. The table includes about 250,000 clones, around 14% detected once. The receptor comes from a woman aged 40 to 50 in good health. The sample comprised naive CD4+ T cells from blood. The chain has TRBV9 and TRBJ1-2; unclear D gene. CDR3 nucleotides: TGTGCCAGCAGCGTAGGGGCCACTGCCTATGGCTACACCTTC. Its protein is CASSVGATAYGYTF.